One sample yielded the 26 T cell receptor beta chains listed below, sequenced in a study of PD-1 blockade in classical Hodgkin lymphoma. The protocol was immunoSEQ multiplex PCR, while the TCRdb copy is restricted to in-frame clones and leaves out a portion. This sample has more than 25,000 clones; approximately 88% occur once, and the top ten carry 0.3% to 0.4%. Described time point: newly diagnosed, previously untreated cHL patient sample. From thawed PBMCs, CD4+ T cells were purified using magnetic negative selection. Input material: CD4+ T cells from blood. All receptors come from a human donor with classical Hodgkin lymphoma.

This chain uses TRBV6-1 with TRBJ2-1, with a possible D match to TRBD2 (5 bases). The CDR3 is made up of 14 amino acids. Germline assignment: CDR1 MNHNS and CDR2 SASEGT. V was pared by 5 bases and J by 3 bases, with 11 bases between. The DNA of the CDR3 is TGTGCCAGCAGTAGGACTCGGAGCTACAATGAGCAGTTCTTC. Its translation: CASSRTRSYNEQFF.

This CDR3 reads CASSPTGEETQYF. CDR3 bases: TGTGCCAGCTCACCGACGGGAGAAGAGACCCAGTACTTC. The chain couples TRBV18 to TRBJ2-5; perhaps TRBD2 as D (6 bases). CDR1 is KGHSH, CDR2 LQKENI, per germline. Trimming cost V 3 bases and J 3 bases, with 8 bases left between them. The CDR3 covers 13 residues.

The CDR3 here is CASSLDSFIAGGRFYEQYF. CDR3 DNA: TGTGCCAGCAGCTTAGATAGTTTTATAGCGGGAGGTAGGTTCTACGAGCAGTACTTC. The gene calls are TRBV7-6 and TRBJ2-7; 10 bases are shared with TRBD2. V lost 1 base, J lost 3 bases, and 15 bases stayed unmatched. CDR1 SGHVS and CDR2 FNYEAQ come from the germline V gene. The CDR3 length is 19 residues. The full variable domain, with the rest looked up from reference TRBV7-6 and TRBJ2-7, is GAGVSQSPRYKVTKRGQDVALRCDPISGHVSLYWYRQALGQGPEFLTYFNYEAQQDKSGLPNDRFSAERPEGSISTLTIQRTEQRDSAMYRCASSLDSFIAGGRFYEQYFGPGTRLTVT.

V is TRBV7-2 and J is TRBJ1-2; tentative D call: TRBD1 (5 bases). The ends were cut back, 4 bases at V and 7 bases at J, with 16 bases in the middle. CDR3 size: 14 residues. Per germline, CDR1 SGHTA and CDR2 FQGNSA. The CDR3 DNA follows: TGTGCCAGCAGCTCCCCAGGGACCGGCCGTGGCTACACCTTC. The encoded protein is CASSSPGTGRGYTF.

The rearrangement joins TRBV28 to TRBJ1-2; TRBD1 matches at 7 bases. The CDR3 length is 16 residues. Germline CDR1 MDHEN, CDR2 SYDVKM. V lost 5 bases, J lost 2 bases, and 11 bases stayed unmatched. CDR3 residues: CASSGADRVRNYGYTF. CDR3 DNA: TGTGCCAGCAGTGGAGCAGACAGGGTACGCAACTATGGCTACACCTTC.

The chain employs TRBV2 and TRBJ2-1, with unresolved D. Per germline, CDR1 SNHLY and CDR2 FYNNEI. The length of the CDR3 is 11 residues. The ends were cut back, 8 bases at V and 9 bases at J, with 11 bases in the middle. The CDR3 nucleotides are TGTGCCAGCGTCAAGGGCGGTGAGCAGTTCTTC. It codes for CASVKGGEQFF.

This sequence joins TRBV5-4 and TRBJ2-7, with 9 bases lining up with TRBD2. J gave up 1 base and V 0 bases, and 5 bases lay outside the gene matches. CDR3 length equals 16 residues. The germline CDR1 and CDR2 sequences are SGHNT and YYREEE (reference sequence). This CDR3 is CASSLGTSALSYEQYF. DNA of the CDR3: TGTGCCAGCAGCTTGGGGACTAGCGCCTTGTCCTACGAGCAGTACTTC.

This clone was detected once. The chain combines TRBV28 with TRBJ1-2; no clear D gene. Trimming left V 8 bases short and J 8 bases short, with 18 bases between. CDR3 length: 13 residues. Germline V lookup: CDR1 MDHEN, CDR2 SYDVKM. CDR3 DNA sequence: TGTGCCAGCGGTAGCGGCCTCGTTCACGGCTACACCTTC. Protein: CASGSGLVHGYTF.

The chain is built from TRBV30 and TRBJ2-7; D unresolved. The V and J ends lost 2 bases and 6 bases respectively, with 11 bases between them. CDR3 length: 12 residues. CDR1 and CDR2 (germline): GTSNPN, SVGIG (reference sequence). In DNA, the CDR3 is TGTGCCTGGAGTCCCGGGTACGGCGAGCAGTACTTC. Translating gives CAWSPGYGEQYF.

The V gene is TRBV9, the J gene TRBJ2-7, with D maybe TRBD2 (5 bases). Trimming left V 4 bases short and J 6 bases short, with 14 bases between. The CDR3 runs to 13 residues. Germline V gene sequence: CDR1 SGDLS, CDR2 YYNGEE. The CDR3 here is CASSPRGRGEQYF. CDR3 nucleotides: TGTGCCAGCAGCCCCCGAGGCCGGGGCGAGCAGTACTTC.

V usage is TRBV5-1 and J usage is TRBJ1-5; 11 bases match TRBD1. J gave up 5 bases and V 4 bases, and 2 bases lay outside the gene matches. This CDR3 has 14 amino acids. Germline loops: CDR1 SGHRS, CDR2 YFSETQ. The CDR3 nucleotides are TGCGCCAGCAGCCGGGGACAGGGGGATCAGCCCCAGCATTTT. Amino acids: CASSRGQGDQPQHF.

The chain is built from TRBV2 and TRBJ1-2; D is uncertain. Trimming pared 2 bases from V and 4 bases from J, leaving 11 bases between. The germline gives CDR1 SNHLY, CDR2 FYNNEI. CDR3 length: 14 residues. CDR3 amino acids: CASSETGLGYGYTF. CDR3 nucleotide sequence: TGTGCCAGCAGTGAAACCGGTTTAGGCTATGGCTACACCTTC.

The V gene is TRBV10-3, the J gene TRBJ2-7, with a possible D match to TRBD1 (6 bases). The CDR3 is 13 residues long. Between the trimmed V and J ends, which lost 7 bases and 0 bases, there was a span of 10 bases. Germline lookup yields CDR1 ENHRY and CDR2 SYGVKD. In DNA, the CDR3 is TGTGCCATCATGGCAGGGGACTCCTACGAGCAGTACTTC. The encoded protein is CAIMAGDSYEQYF.

The DNA for the CDR3 is TGTGCCAGCACTGTAGCGGGAGGGCATGCAGATACGCAGTATTTT. This sequence encodes CASTVAGGHADTQYF. J is TRBJ2-3 and V is TRBV28; TRBD2 aligns across 11 bases. The CDR3 is 15 amino acids. Germline V CDR1 and CDR2: MDHEN, SYDVKM. Trimming cost V 7 bases and J 4 bases; bases outside gene matches: 7.

The chain carries TRBV19 and TRBJ1-5; no firm D call. The germline gives CDR1 LNHDA, CDR2 SQIVND (reference sequence). The V end was cut by 5 bases, the J end by 2 bases, with 16 bases between. CDR3 size: 16 residues. The CDR3 sequence: CASSFAPKRGNQPQHF. The CDR3 DNA sequence: TGTGCCAGTAGTTTCGCTCCTAAAAGGGGCAATCAGCCCCAGCATTTT.

The chain recombines TRBV9 with TRBJ2-2; 10 bases are a match to TRBD2. The CDR3 contains 19 residues. Germline V gene data show CDR1 as SGDLS and CDR2 as YYNGEE. The V segment lost 1 base and the J segment 3 bases; nucleotides outside the gene matches: 12. The CDR3 region is CASSVRGGLAGVDTGELFF. The DNA for the CDR3 is TGTGCCAGCAGCGTAAGGGGTGGTCTAGCGGGAGTTGACACCGGGGAGCTGTTTTTT.

The rearrangement uses TRBV27 and TRBJ2-7; tentatively, D is TRBD2 (6 bases). CDR1 MNHEY and CDR2 SMNVEV come from the germline V gene (reference sequence). The ends were cut back, 2 bases at V and 1 base at J, with 18 bases in the middle. The CDR3 covers 17 residues. CDR3: CASSLKSGAGGSYEQYF. CDR3 DNA sequence: TGTGCCAGCAGTTTAAAATCCGGGGCAGGAGGGTCCTACGAGCAGTACTTC.

The chain recombines TRBV7-3 with TRBJ2-7; 7 nucleotides line up with TRBD2. The CDR3 contains 14 residues. The germline V gene encodes CDR1 SGHTA and CDR2 FQGTGA. The V segment lost 0 bases and the J segment 2 bases; nucleotides outside the gene matches: 1. This chain's CDR3 is CASSLTSGAYEQYF. In DNA, the CDR3 is TGTGCCAGCAGCTTAACCAGCGGGGCCTACGAGCAGTACTTC.

The CDR3 here is CASSSTGIQETQYF. The CDR3 coding sequence is TGTGCCAGCAGCTCTACGGGGATCCAAGAGACCCAGTACTTC. The genes are TRBV9 and TRBJ2-5, with D tentatively TRBD2 (5 bases). The CDR3 is made up of 14 amino acids. Trimming removed 4 bases at V and 1 base at J, with 11 bases between. Germline V lookup: CDR1 SGDLS, CDR2 YYNGEE. The variable domain in full, with the rest retrieved from reference TRBV9 and TRBJ2-5, is DSGVTQTPKHLITATGQRVTLRCSPRSGDLSVYWYQQSLDQGLQFLIQYYNGEERAKGNILERFSAQQFPDLHSELNLSSLELGDSALYFCASSSTGIQETQYFGPGTRLLVL.

The chain combines TRBV5-5 with TRBJ2-3; 8 nucleotides agree with TRBD1. The CDR3 runs to 16 residues. J gave up 4 bases and V 0 bases, and 7 bases lay outside the gene matches. The germline V gene has CDR1 SGHKS and CDR2 YYEKEE (reference sequence). The CDR3 here is CASSLENRGTADTQYF. CDR3 in DNA: TGTGCCAGCAGCTTGGAAAACAGGGGGACCGCAGATACGCAGTATTTT.

This chain joins TRBV19 and TRBJ2-1; the D gene is possibly TRBD2 (7 bases). The V end lost 3 bases, the J end lost 8 bases, and 17 bases lay between the germline ends. The CDR3 length is 15 residues. Germline V gives CDR1 LNHDA, CDR2 SQIVND (reference sequence). Here the CDR3 reads CASSMGGGNLDEQFF. CDR3 DNA: TGTGCCAGTAGTATGGGAGGGGGGAACCTCGATGAGCAGTTCTTC.

V gene TRBV30 combines with J gene TRBJ1-2; D might be TRBD1 (6 bases). Germline lookup yields CDR1 GTSNPN and CDR2 SVGIG (reference sequence). Trimming took 3 bases from V and 8 from J, leaving 16 bases between them. CDR3 size: 13 residues. The CDR3 protein is CAWSPGHLVGYTF. CDR3 DNA: TGTGCCTGGAGCCCGGGACATTTAGTGGGCTACACCTTC.

The chain recombines TRBV18 with TRBJ2-7; D call uncertain. The CDR3 sequence is 12 residues long. In germline, CDR1 is KGHSH, CDR2 LQKENI. The germline V and J ends were trimmed by 6 bases and 0 bases, with 6 bases remaining between them. CDR3 in DNA: TGTGCCAGCTCCCAAAACTCCTACGAGCAGTACTTC. Protein product: CASSQNSYEQYF.

The rearrangement uses TRBV5-1 and TRBJ2-1, with D perhaps TRBD1 or TRBD2 (6 bases each). Trimming cost V 4 bases and J 8 bases, with 25 bases left between them. The CDR3 consists of 17 residues. Germline values: CDR1 SGHRS, CDR2 YFSETQ. The CDR3 DNA is TGCGCCAGCAGCCTACAGGGTCTCGAGACTAGGGGCGATGAGCAGTTCTTC. The encoded protein is CASSLQGLETRGDEQFF.

The chain is built from TRBV2 and TRBJ1-4; TRBD1 might be the D (6 bases). The CDR3 has 14 amino acids. V shed 6 bases and J shed 8 bases, with 16 bases lying between them. The V gene's germline CDR1 is SNHLY and CDR2 FYNNEI. The CDR3 protein is CASSLGLQGEKLFF. In nucleotides, the CDR3 is TGTGCCAGCAGCTTGGGGCTACAGGGCGAAAAACTGTTTTTT.

This chain connects TRBV7-2 to TRBJ2-1, with 11 bases matching TRBD2. The CDR3 is 16 amino acids. Germline V gives CDR1 SGHTA, CDR2 FQGNSA. V was clipped by 5 bases and J by 3 bases; unmatched bases: 6. The CDR3 sequence: CASSVTSGSGYNEQFF. Here the CDR3 DNA reads TGTGCCAGCAGCGTAACTAGCGGGAGTGGCTACAATGAGCAGTTCTTC. Using reference TRBV7-2 and TRBJ2-1 for the parts outside the CDR3, the full variable domain is GAGVSQSPSNKVTEKGKDVELRCDPISGHTALYWYRQSLGQGLEFLIYFQGNSAPDKSGLPSDRFSAERTGGSVSTLTIQRTQQEDSAVYLCASSVTSGSGYNEQFFGPGTRLTVL.